This TCR beta chain is from a study of blood T cells in healthy people across ages. Overall study results and limits: Calculation of diversity from one million T cells yielded estimates considered to be underestimates. Fewer expanded clones and more diversity marked long-lived versus aged donors.

CDR3 length equals 15 residues. The V gene's germline CDR1 is MNHEY and CDR2 SVGAGI. V lost 0 bases, J lost 3 bases, and 12 bases lay in between. This clonotype came up a few times. Its antigen is unknown. For the second PCR, which ran for roughly 7 to 11 cycles, a sample-barcoded 5' primer and a J-beta primer mix were used. TCRdb recomputed calls from the 5' RACE reads with MiXCR, one row per CDR3 protein. The sample gives some 1.5 million distinct CDR3 sequences, 28% of which show up once; roughly 8% is in the top ten. The sequence derives from a young woman in good health. This rearrangement joins TRBV6-5 to TRBJ2-7; D possibly corresponds to TRBD1 (6 bases). The specimen sequenced was blood. CDR3 amino acids: CASSYSRSRGYEQYF. The CDR3 DNA sequence: TGTGCCAGCAGTTACTCGAGATCCAGGGGCTACGAGCAGTACTTC.